Listed below are T cell receptor beta chains from one sample, sequenced in a study of T cell changes during pregnancy in multiple sclerosis. Sequencing used immunoSEQ multiplex PCR; TCRdb keeps in-frame clones, though not all of them. Of almost 55,000 clones in the sample, about 88% were seen once. The specimen comprised CD8+ T cells from peripheral blood mononuclear cells, sampled before pregnancy. The origin of the receptors is a female donor with multiple sclerosis, enrolled in a pregnancy study. Both conserved end residues are part of each CDR3.

V gene: TRBV2; CDR3 protein: CASSPGLQGTYEQYF
V gene: TRBV4-1; CDR3 protein: CASSQDTGQGFDEQYF
V gene: TRBV9; CDR3 protein: CASSSPRWTGEGQGIQYF
V gene: TRBV4-3; CDR3 protein: CASSQDSTPTRDYGYTF
V gene: TRBV7-3; CDR3 protein: CASSFTGQGSYNEQFF
V gene: TRBV4-3; CDR3 protein: CASSQAAGGPYEQYF
V gene: TRBV28; CDR3 protein: CASITDRVVRNYGYTF
V gene: TRBV12-5; CDR3 protein: CASGLRTSETQYF
V gene: TRBV4-3; CDR3 protein: CASSPRGIPFTDTQYF
V gene: TRBV11-2; CDR3 protein: CASSFGQGADEKLFF
V gene: TRBV7-9; CDR3 protein: CASSQQAGQGVPYEQYF
V gene: TRBV11-2; CDR3 protein: CASSPGLARRTDTQYF
V gene: TRBV15; CDR3 protein: CATSRDDEALTEAFF
V gene: TRBV7-8; CDR3 protein: CASSLARGQGSKGYGYTF
V gene: TRBV7-6; CDR3 protein: CASSIPSFSPNTEAFF
V gene: TRBV23-1; CDR3 protein: CASSQGGFYGYTF
V gene: TRBV7-3; CDR3 protein: CASSLVGSGAGEAFF
V gene: TRBV6-6; CDR3 protein: CASSYTSGGNEQFF
V gene: TRBV6-1; CDR3 protein: CASSALKGGGPTDTQYF
V gene: TRBV7-8; CDR3 protein: CASSPGRTEQFF
V gene: TRBV7-3; CDR3 protein: CASSSGGGRAETQYF
V gene: TRBV19; CDR3 protein: CASSPWGGGDTEAFF
V gene: TRBV27; CDR3 protein: CASSLGQGGNYGYTF
V gene: TRBV15; CDR3 protein: CATSRATRGWQETQYF
V gene: TRBV27; CDR3 protein: CASSLRDYSPLHF
V gene: TRBV6-1; CDR3 protein: CASSEERTGPYEQYF
V gene: TRBV9; CDR3 protein: CASSPTGQGSSTTQYF